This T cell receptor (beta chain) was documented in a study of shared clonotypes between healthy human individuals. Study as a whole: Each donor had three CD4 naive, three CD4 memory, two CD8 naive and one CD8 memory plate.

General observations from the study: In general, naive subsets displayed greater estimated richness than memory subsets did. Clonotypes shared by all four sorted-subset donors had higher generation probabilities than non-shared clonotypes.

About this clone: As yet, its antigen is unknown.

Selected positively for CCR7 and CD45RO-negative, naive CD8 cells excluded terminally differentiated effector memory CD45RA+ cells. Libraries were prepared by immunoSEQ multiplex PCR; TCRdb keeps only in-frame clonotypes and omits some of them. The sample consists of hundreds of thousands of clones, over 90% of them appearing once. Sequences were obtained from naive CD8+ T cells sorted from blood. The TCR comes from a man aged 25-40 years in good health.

CDR3 bases: TGTGCCAGCAGTTCCGACAGGGACCGCTCCCTCAATGAGCAGTTCTTC. Its translation: CASSSDRDRSLNEQFF. V is TRBV27 and J is TRBJ2-1, with 7 bases fitting TRBD1. Looked up from germline, CDR1 is MNHEY and CDR2 is SMNVEV (reference sequence). V shed 4 bases, J shed 6 bases, and the junction held 12 bases outside the gene matches. The CDR3 totals 16 residues.